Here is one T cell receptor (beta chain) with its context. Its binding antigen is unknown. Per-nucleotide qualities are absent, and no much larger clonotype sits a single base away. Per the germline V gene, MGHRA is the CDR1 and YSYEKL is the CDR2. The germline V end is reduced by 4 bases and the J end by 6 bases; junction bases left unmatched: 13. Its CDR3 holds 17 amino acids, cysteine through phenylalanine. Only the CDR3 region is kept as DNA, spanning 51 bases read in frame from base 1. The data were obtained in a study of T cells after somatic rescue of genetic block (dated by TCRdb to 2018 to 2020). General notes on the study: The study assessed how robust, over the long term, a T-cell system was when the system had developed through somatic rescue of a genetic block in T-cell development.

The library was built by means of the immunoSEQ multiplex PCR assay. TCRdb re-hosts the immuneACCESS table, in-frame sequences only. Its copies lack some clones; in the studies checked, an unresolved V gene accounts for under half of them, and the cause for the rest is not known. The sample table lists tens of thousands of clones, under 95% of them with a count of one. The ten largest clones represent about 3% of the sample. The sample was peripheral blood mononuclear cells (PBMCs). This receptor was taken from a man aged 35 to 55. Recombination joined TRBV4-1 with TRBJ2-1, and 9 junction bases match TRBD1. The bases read TGCGCCAGCAGCCCAAGGCACACCGGGACAGGGATCAATGAGCAGTTCTTC. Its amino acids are CASSPRHTGTGINEQFF.